The T cell receptor (beta chain) under discussion was sequenced for a study of OX40 agonist ivuxolimab in advanced cancers. Study background: Every patient in dose escalation had hepatocellular carcinoma, melanoma, renal cell or head and neck cancer. Study-level points and caveats: On average, a greater number of expanded clones characterised CD8+ T cells relative to CD4+. In the 0.1-3.0 mg/kg groups, partial responders showed among the lowest expansion.

The repertoire was sequenced with immunoSEQ multiplex PCR; TCRdb's copy has only in-frame clones and lacks some. Counted here are about 63,000 clones, about nine tenths occurring once; the ten biggest clones make up 0.76%. This CDR3 contains 14 residues. Trimming took 3 bases from V and 3 from J, leaving 11 bases between them. CDR1 is KGHSH and CDR2 is LQKENI in the germline V gene. Of note for this clone: Its target is not known.

Patients with a history of autoimmune disease or on systemic immunosuppression were excluded. This receptor was taken from an adult with an advanced solid tumor such as melanoma, head and neck, liver or kidney cancer. The V call is TRBV18, the J call TRBJ1-1, with no clear D. Sequenced material: CD4+ or CD8+ T cells sorted from blood, taken in a trial of the OX40 agonist ivuxolimab. The CDR3 nucleotides read TGTGCCAGCTCACCGCAGGACCTCCACACTGAAGCTTTCTTT. It codes for CASSPQDLHTEAFF.